The 16 T cell receptor beta chains below come from one sample, sequenced in a study of cytomegalovirus exposure and HLA in healthy donors. Assay: immunoSEQ multiplex PCR; the TCRdb copy retains only in-frame clones and omits some. The repertoire holds around 70,000 clones, with roughly 94% as singletons. Source material: PBMCs. The receptors were sampled from a young woman in good health and CMV-seropositive.

The chain couples TRBV11-2 to TRBJ2-7, with a weak D call TRBD2 (5 bases). The CDR3 extends over 14 amino acids. Germline V lookup: CDR1 SGHAT, CDR2 FQNNGV. Deletions cut 5 bases from V and 7 bases from J, with 18 bases between. CDR3 nucleotide sequence: TGTGCCAGCAGCCCGAGCGGACGGCCTGGGGAGCAGTACTTC. Translating gives CASSPSGRPGEQYF.

The V and J genes are TRBV18 and TRBJ2-7; a possible D gene is TRBD1 (5 bases). Trimming took off 2 bases at V and 0 bases at J, with 5 bases between the two ends. This CDR3 has 13 amino acids. The germline gives CDR1 KGHSH, CDR2 LQKENI. For the CDR3, the DNA is TGTGCCAGCTCACCAGACAGCTCCTACGAGCAGTACTTC. Translating it yields CASSPDSSYEQYF.

This chain joins TRBV11-3 and TRBJ2-4; no firm D call. V shed 2 bases and J shed 14 bases, with 13 bases lying between them. Looked up from germline, CDR1 is SGHNT and CDR2 is YENEEA. The CDR3 extends over 12 amino acids. CDR3 sequence (DNA): TGTGCCAGCAGCTTATCCGCGTACTTCAAGTACTTC. Its protein is CASSLSAYFKYF.

The V and J genes are TRBV5-4 and TRBJ2-5; 7 bases match TRBD1. Germline V gene data show CDR1 as SGHNT and CDR2 as YYREEE (reference sequence). V shed 4 bases and J 1 base; nucleotides not matched to a gene: 10. CDR3 length equals 16 residues. CDR3 amino acids: CASSLYLTGTQETQYF. CDR3 coding DNA: TGTGCCAGCAGCCTATATCTGACAGGGACCCAAGAGACCCAGTACTTC.

The rearrangement links TRBV6-1 to TRBJ1-3; D is unresolved. V was shortened by 6 bases and J by 0 bases, with 6 bases between the two germline ends. The CDR3 totals 13 residues. From germline, CDR1 is MNHNS and CDR2 SASEGT. CDR3 protein: CASRLSSGNTIYF. The DNA of the CDR3 is TGTGCCAGCAGACTAAGCTCTGGAAACACCATATATTTT.

The rearrangement uses TRBV15 and TRBJ2-7, with D perhaps TRBD1 (5 bases). CDR3 length equals 15 residues. The V gene's germline CDR1 is LNHNV and CDR2 YYDKDF (reference sequence). The V end was cut by 0 bases, the J end by 5 bases, with 14 bases between. CDR3 nucleotides: TGTGCCACCAGCAGAGATAAGTCAGGGTACCACGAGCAGTACTTC. Encoded protein: CATSRDKSGYHEQYF.

The gene calls are TRBV7-9 and TRBJ2-2; 8 bases are a match to TRBD1. Germline V gene lookup returns CDR1 SEHNR and CDR2 FQNEAQ (reference sequence). The junction had 8 bases not matched to a gene; V was cut back by 5 bases and J by 3 bases. This CDR3 contains 16 residues. CDR3 region: CASSPPGTGDTGELFF. CDR3 bases: TGTGCCAGCAGCCCCCCCGGGACAGGTGACACCGGGGAGCTGTTTTTT.

The V gene is TRBV6-1, the J gene TRBJ1-6; weak D call: TRBD1 (6 bases). Germline CDR1 MNHNS, CDR2 SASEGT. V was cut by 1 base and J by 7 bases, with 11 bases left in between. The CDR3 extends over 15 amino acids. Here the CDR3 DNA reads TGTGCCAGCAGTGAAGACCCGGGACACAATTCACCCCTCCACTTT. Protein sequence: CASSEDPGHNSPLHF.

The V gene is TRBV30, the J gene TRBJ2-6; 12 bases are shared with TRBD2. V lost 3 bases to trimming and J lost 3 bases; unmatched junction nucleotides: 6. Germline V gene lookup returns CDR1 GTSNPN and CDR2 SVGIG (reference sequence). The length of the CDR3 is 17 residues. The DNA of the CDR3 is TGTGCCTGGAGGACTAGCGGGAGAAGTTATGGGGCCAACGTCCTGACTTTC. It encodes CAWRTSGRSYGANVLTF.

This rearrangement joins TRBV15 to TRBJ2-7, with 9 bases fitting TRBD1. CDR1 is LNHNV and CDR2 is YYDKDF in the germline V gene (reference sequence). CDR3 length equals 15 residues. V lost 0 bases to trimming and J lost 3 bases; unmatched junction nucleotides: 3. The chain's CDR3 is CATSRDRGQGYEQYF. The CDR3 DNA follows: TGTGCCACCAGCAGAGATCGGGGACAGGGCTACGAGCAGTACTTC.

The rearrangement links TRBV7-6 to TRBJ2-7; D possibly corresponds to TRBD1 (6 bases). V was pared by 5 bases and J by 0 bases, with 11 bases between. The CDR3 is made up of 14 amino acids. Germline CDR1 reads SGHVS; CDR2 reads FNYEAQ. CDR3 in amino acids: CASSQDSISYEQYF. Written as DNA, the CDR3 is TGTGCCAGCAGCCAGGACAGCATCTCCTACGAGCAGTACTTC.

The V call is TRBV29-1, the J call TRBJ1-2; TRBD1 matches at 7 bases. The CDR3 covers 14 residues. Germline CDR1 and CDR2: SQVTM and ANQGSEA. The J segment lost 8 bases and the V segment lost 0 bases, leaving 9 bases of the junction unmatched. DNA for the CDR3: TGCAGCGTTGAAGATATGCGGGACAGATGGGGCTACACCTTC. The encoded protein is CSVEDMRDRWGYTF. Full variable domain (outside the CDR3, taken from reference TRBV29-1 and TRBJ1-2): SAVISQKPSRDICQRGTSLTIQCQVDSQVTMMFWYRQQPGQSLTLIATANQGSEATYESGFVIDKFPISRPNLTFSTLTVSNMSPEDSSIYLCSVEDMRDRWGYTFGSGTRLTVV.

The rearrangement uses TRBV9 and TRBJ1-2, with D possibly being TRBD1 (6 bases). Germline V gives CDR1 SGDLS, CDR2 YYNGEE. This CDR3 is 13 amino acids long. Trimming took 0 bases from V and 8 from J, leaving 11 bases between them. For the CDR3, the DNA is TGTGCCAGCAGCGTAGACACAGGGACCGGCTACACCTTC. The encoded protein is CASSVDTGTGYTF.

The rearrangement joins TRBV10-2 to TRBJ2-7, with 8 positions matching TRBD2. Per germline, CDR1 WSHSY and CDR2 SAAADI. This CDR3 is 16 amino acids long. With V trimmed by 7 bases and J by 1 base, 12 bases remained unmatched. The CDR3 bases are TGCGCCAGCACGGCGGAACTAGCGGTCATTTCCTACGAGCAGTACTTC. Residues: CASTAELAVISYEQYF.

The chain carries TRBV19 and TRBJ1-2; 8 bases are shared with TRBD1. With V trimmed by 5 bases and J by 6 bases, 11 bases remained unmatched. Germline V gene data show CDR1 as LNHDA and CDR2 as SQIVND (reference sequence). The CDR3 runs to 15 residues. The CDR3 DNA sequence: TGTGCCAGTAGTGTGGGACAGGTCATGACGAATGGCTACACCTTC. This translates into CASSVGQVMTNGYTF.

For the CDR3, the DNA is TGTGCCAGCTCACCCCCATCGGGGGCCAAAAACATTCAGTACTTC. Encoded protein: CASSPPSGAKNIQYF. The V and J genes are TRBV18 and TRBJ2-4, with D possibly TRBD2 on 5 matching bases. CDR3 length equals 15 residues. V lost 3 bases to trimming and J lost 1 base, with 10 bases between them. The germline V gene encodes CDR1 KGHSH and CDR2 LQKENI.